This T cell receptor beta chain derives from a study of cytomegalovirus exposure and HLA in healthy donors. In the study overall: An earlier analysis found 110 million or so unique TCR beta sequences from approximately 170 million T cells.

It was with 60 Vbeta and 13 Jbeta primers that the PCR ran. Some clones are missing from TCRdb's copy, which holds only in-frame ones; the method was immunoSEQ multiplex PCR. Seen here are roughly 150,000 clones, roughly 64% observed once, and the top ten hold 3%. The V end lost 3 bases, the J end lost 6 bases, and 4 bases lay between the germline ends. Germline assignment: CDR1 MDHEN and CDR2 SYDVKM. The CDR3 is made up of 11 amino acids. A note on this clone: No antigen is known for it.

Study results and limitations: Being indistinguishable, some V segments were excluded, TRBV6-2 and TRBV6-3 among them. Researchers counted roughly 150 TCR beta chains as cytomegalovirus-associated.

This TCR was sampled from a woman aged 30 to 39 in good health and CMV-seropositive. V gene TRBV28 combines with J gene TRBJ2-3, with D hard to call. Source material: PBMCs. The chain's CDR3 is CASSLRDTQYF. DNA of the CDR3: TGTGCCAGCAGTTTGCGGGATACGCAGTATTTT.